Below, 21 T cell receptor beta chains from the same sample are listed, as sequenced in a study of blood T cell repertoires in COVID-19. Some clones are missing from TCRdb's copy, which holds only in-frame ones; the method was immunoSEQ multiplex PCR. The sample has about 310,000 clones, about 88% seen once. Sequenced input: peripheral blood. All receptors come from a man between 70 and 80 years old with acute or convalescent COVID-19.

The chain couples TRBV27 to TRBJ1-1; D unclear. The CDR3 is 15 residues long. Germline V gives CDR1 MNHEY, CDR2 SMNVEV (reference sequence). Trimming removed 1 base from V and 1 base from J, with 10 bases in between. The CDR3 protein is CASSLLETGNTEAFF. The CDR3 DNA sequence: TGTGCCAGCAGTTTATTGGAGACGGGGAACACTGAAGCTTTCTTT.

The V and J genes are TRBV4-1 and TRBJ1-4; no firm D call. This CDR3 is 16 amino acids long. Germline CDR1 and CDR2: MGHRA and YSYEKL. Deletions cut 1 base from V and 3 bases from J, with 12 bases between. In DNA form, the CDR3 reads TGCGCCAGCAGCCAAGGGTTCACAGCCCCTAATGAAAAACTGTTTTTT. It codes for CASSQGFTAPNEKLFF.

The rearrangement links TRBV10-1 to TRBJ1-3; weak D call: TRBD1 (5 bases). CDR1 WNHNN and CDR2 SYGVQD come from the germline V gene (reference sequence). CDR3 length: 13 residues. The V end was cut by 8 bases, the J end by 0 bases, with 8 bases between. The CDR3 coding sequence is TGCGCCAGCTCTGACAGCTCTGGAAACACCATATATTTT. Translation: CASSDSSGNTIYF.

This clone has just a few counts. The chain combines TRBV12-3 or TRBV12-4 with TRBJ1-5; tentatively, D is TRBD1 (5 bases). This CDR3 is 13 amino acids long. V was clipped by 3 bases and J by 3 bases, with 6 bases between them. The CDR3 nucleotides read TGTGCCAGCAGTTTGACAGACAATCAGCCCCAGCATTTT. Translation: CASSLTDNQPQHF.

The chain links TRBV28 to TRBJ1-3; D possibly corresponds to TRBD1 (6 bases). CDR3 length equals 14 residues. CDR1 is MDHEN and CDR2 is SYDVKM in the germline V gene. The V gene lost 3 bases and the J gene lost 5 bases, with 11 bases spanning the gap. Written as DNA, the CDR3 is TGTGCCAGCAGTTTGGGGCAGGGGAGAAACACCATATATTTT. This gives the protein CASSLGQGRNTIYF.

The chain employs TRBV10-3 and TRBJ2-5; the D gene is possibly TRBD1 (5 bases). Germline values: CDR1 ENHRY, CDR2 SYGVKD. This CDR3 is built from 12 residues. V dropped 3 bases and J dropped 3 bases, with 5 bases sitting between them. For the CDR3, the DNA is TGTGCCATCAGTGACAGGGAAGAGACCCAGTACTTC. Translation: CAISDREETQYF.

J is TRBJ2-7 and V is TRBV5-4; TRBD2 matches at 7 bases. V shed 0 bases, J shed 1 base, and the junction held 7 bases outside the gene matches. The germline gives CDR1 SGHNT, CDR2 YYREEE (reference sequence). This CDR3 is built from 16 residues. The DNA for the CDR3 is TGTGCCAGCAGCTTGGTGGGACGGGGGGAATCCTACGAGCAGTACTTC. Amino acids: CASSLVGRGESYEQYF.

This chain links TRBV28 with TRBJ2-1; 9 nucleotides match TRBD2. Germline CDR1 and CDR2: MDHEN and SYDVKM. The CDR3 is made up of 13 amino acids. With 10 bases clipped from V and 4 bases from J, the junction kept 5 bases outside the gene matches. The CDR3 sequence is CAIISGSYNEQFF. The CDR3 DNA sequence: TGTGCCATCATTAGCGGGAGTTACAATGAGCAGTTCTTC.

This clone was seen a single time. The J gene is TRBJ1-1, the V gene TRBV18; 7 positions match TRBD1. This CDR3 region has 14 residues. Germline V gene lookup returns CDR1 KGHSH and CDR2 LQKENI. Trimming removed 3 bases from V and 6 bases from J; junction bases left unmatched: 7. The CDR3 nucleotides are TGTGCCAGCTCACCGGGACAGATTAGGCCTGAAGCTTTCTTT. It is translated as CASSPGQIRPEAFF.

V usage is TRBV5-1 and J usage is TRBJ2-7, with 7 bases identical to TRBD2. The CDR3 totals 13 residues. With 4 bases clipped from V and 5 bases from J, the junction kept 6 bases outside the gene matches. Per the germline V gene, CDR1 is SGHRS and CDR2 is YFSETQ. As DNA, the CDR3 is TGCGCCAGCAGCCAAACGACTAGCAACGAGCAGTACTTC. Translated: CASSQTTSNEQYF.

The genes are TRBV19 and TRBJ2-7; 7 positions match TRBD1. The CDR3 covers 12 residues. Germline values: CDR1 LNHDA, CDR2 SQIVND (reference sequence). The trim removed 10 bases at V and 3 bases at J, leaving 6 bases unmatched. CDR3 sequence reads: CANLHRGYEQYF. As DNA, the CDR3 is TGTGCCAACCTGCACAGGGGCTACGAGCAGTACTTC.

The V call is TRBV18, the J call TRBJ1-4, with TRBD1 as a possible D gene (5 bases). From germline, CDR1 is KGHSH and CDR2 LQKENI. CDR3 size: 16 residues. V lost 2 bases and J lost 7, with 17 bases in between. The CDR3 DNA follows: TGTGCCAGCTCACCAGGGGCGGCAGGGCGCGGTGAAAAACTGTTTTTT. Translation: CASSPGAAGRGEKLFF.

The CDR3 spells CASSPQLGASGNHNEQFF. As DNA, the CDR3 is TGTGCCAGCAGTCCACAATTAGGAGCTAGCGGGAATCACAATGAGCAGTTCTTC. The rearrangement uses TRBV28 and TRBJ2-1, with TRBD2 matching over 9 bases. This CDR3 contains 18 residues. Per the germline V gene, CDR1 is MDHEN and CDR2 is SYDVKM. The junction had 16 bases not matched to a gene; V was cut back by 5 bases and J by 5 bases. The full variable domain, its missing parts supplied by reference TRBV28 and TRBJ2-1, is DVKVTQSSRYLVKRTGEKVFLECVQDMDHENMFWYRQDPGLGLRLIYFSYDVKMKEKGDIPEGYSVSREKKERFSLILESASTNQTSMYLCASSPQLGASGNHNEQFFGPGTRLTVL.

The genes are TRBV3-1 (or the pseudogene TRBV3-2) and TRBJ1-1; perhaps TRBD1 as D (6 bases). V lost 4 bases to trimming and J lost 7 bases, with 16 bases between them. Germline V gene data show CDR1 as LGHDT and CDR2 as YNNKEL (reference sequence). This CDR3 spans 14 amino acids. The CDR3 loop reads CASSPLTGNGEAFF. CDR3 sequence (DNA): TGTGCCAGCAGCCCTCTCACAGGGAATGGTGAAGCTTTCTTT.

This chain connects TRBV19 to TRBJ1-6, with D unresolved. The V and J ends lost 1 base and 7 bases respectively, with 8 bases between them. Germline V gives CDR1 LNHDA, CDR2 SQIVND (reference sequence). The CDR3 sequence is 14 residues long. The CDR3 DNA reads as TGTGCCAGTAGTATAGCCAGCGGGAATTCACCCCTCCACTTT. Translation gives CASSIASGNSPLHF. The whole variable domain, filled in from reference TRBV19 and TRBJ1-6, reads DGGITQSPKYLFRKEGQNVTLSCEQNLNHDAMYWYRQDPGQGLRLIYYSQIVNDFQKGDIAEGYSVSREKKESFPLTVTSAQKNPTAFYLCASSIASGNSPLHFGNGTRLTVT.

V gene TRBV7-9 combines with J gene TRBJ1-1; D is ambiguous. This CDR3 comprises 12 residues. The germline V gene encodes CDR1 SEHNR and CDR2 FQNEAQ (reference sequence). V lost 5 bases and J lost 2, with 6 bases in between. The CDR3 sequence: CASSQANTEAFF. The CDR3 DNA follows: TGTGCCAGCAGCCAAGCTAACACTGAAGCTTTCTTT.

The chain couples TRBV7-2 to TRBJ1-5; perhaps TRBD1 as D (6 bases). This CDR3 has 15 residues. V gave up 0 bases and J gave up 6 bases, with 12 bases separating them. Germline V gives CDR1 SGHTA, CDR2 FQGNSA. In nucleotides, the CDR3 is TGTGCCAGCAGCTTAGCGGGACAAAAGATTCAGCCCCAGCATTTT. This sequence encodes CASSLAGQKIQPQHF.

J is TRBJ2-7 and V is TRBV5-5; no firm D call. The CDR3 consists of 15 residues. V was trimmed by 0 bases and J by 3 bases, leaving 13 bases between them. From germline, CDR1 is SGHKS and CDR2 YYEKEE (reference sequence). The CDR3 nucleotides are TGTGCCAGCAGCTTGGCTACCCTATCTATCTACGAGCAGTACTTC. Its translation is CASSLATLSIYEQYF.

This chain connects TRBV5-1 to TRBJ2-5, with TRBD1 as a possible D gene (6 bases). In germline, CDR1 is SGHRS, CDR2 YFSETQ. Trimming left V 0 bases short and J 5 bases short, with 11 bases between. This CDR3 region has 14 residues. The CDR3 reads CASSLGQGMETQYF. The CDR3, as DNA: TGCGCCAGCAGCTTGGGCCAGGGGATGGAGACCCAGTACTTC.

Written as DNA, the CDR3 is TGTGCCAGTAGTTTGGGACAGCCGAACACTGAAGCTTTCTTT. Residues: CASSLGQPNTEAFF. V usage is TRBV19 and J usage is TRBJ1-1; 7 bases line up with TRBD1. This CDR3 is built from 14 residues. The germline V gene has CDR1 LNHDA and CDR2 SQIVND (reference sequence). The trim removed 5 bases at V and 1 base at J, leaving 4 bases unmatched.

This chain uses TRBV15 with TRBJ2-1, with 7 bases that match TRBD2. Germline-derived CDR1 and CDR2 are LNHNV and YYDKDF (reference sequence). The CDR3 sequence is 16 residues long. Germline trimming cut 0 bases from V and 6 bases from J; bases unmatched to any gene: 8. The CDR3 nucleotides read TGTGCCACCAGCAGAGATCGTGTACTAGCGACCAATGAGCAGTTCTTC. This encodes CATSRDRVLATNEQFF.